What follows are 7 T cell receptor beta chains derived from one specimen sequenced in a study of neoadjuvant anti-PD-1 for oral cavity cancer. Time point denoted: after neoadjuvant nivolumab, at surgical resection. TCRdb's copy holds only in-frame clones and misses some; the assay was immunoSEQ multiplex PCR. The sample has tens of thousands of clones, around 43% seen once. This specimen was tumor tissue, taken after nivolumab (anti-PD-1) treatment. The receptors stem from a person between 40 and 85 years old with oral cavity squamous cell carcinoma.

This chain links TRBV7-2 with TRBJ1-1; a weak D match, TRBD1 (5 bases). Trimming cost V 5 bases and J 10 bases, with 20 bases left between them. Looked up from germline, CDR1 is SGHTA and CDR2 is FQGNSA. The CDR3 sequence is 14 residues long. The DNA for the CDR3 is TGTGCCAGCAGCCCCCGGTGGGACGGGTCGGGAGCTTTCTTT. The encoded protein is CASSPRWDGSGAFF.

The rearrangement joins TRBV19 to TRBJ1-4, with unresolved D. CDR1 is LNHDA, CDR2 SQIVND, per germline (reference sequence). The CDR3 runs 11 residues. Trimming pared 3 bases from V and 8 bases from J, leaving 4 bases between. The CDR3 loop is CASSMGEKLFF. The CDR3 DNA follows: TGTGCCAGTAGTATGGGCGAAAAACTGTTTTTT. The full variable domain, its missing parts supplied by reference TRBV19 and TRBJ1-4, is DGGITQSPKYLFRKEGQNVTLSCEQNLNHDAMYWYRQDPGQGLRLIYYSQIVNDFQKGDIAEGYSVSREKKESFPLTVTSAQKNPTAFYLCASSMGEKLFFGSGTQLSVL.

The chain employs TRBV19 and TRBJ1-5; D remains unclear. V was cut by 9 bases and J by 0 bases, with 21 bases left in between. There are 17 residues in the CDR3. Germline V CDR1 and CDR2: LNHDA, SQIVND (reference sequence). The CDR3 nucleotides read TGTGCCAGCAGTCCCGCGGACCGCTTTTCTAGCAATCAGCCCCAGCATTTT. This translates into CASSPADRFSSNQPQHF. Supplemented by reference TRBV19 and TRBJ1-5, the full variable domain reads DGGITQSPKYLFRKEGQNVTLSCEQNLNHDAMYWYRQDPGQGLRLIYYSQIVNDFQKGDIAEGYSVSREKKESFPLTVTSAQKNPTAFYLCASSPADRFSSNQPQHFGDGTRLSIL.

In this sample, this clone turned up a few times. This chain joins TRBV7-9 and TRBJ1-5; the D is unclear. The germline gives CDR1 SEHNR, CDR2 FQNEAQ (reference sequence). This CDR3 spans 13 amino acids. Trimming pared 3 bases from V and 5 bases from J, leaving 8 bases between. In nucleotides, the CDR3 is TGTGCCAGCAGCTTCGGTTGGGATCAGCCCCAGCATTTT. Translated, it gives CASSFGWDQPQHF.

This clone has just a few counts. V is TRBV25-1 and J is TRBJ1-2; D is undetermined. The CDR3 totals 10 residues. Germline V gene sequence: CDR1 MGHDK, CDR2 SYGVNS. V was pared by 10 bases and J by 5 bases, with 8 bases between. CDR3 loop: CATNHYGYTF. CDR3 nucleotides: TGTGCCACCAATCATTATGGCTACACCTTC.

The chain recombines TRBV4-3 with TRBJ2-3; 9 positions match TRBD2. Germline lookup yields CDR1 LGHNA and CDR2 YSLEER. The J segment lost 5 bases and the V segment lost 1 base, leaving 10 bases of the junction unmatched. The CDR3 consists of 17 residues. In DNA form, the CDR3 reads TGCGCCAGCAGCCAAGCCCCCGGGGCGGGGGGGCTAGATACGCAGTATTTT. Protein sequence: CASSQAPGAGGLDTQYF.

V is TRBV2 and J is TRBJ2-3; perhaps TRBD2 as D (5 bases). Germline V gives CDR1 SNHLY, CDR2 FYNNEI. The CDR3 has 15 amino acids. Trimming took 6 bases from V and 4 from J, leaving 17 bases between them. This CDR3 is CASSLWGAVADTQYF. In DNA, the CDR3 is TGTGCCAGCAGCTTATGGGGAGCGGTCGCAGATACGCAGTATTTT.